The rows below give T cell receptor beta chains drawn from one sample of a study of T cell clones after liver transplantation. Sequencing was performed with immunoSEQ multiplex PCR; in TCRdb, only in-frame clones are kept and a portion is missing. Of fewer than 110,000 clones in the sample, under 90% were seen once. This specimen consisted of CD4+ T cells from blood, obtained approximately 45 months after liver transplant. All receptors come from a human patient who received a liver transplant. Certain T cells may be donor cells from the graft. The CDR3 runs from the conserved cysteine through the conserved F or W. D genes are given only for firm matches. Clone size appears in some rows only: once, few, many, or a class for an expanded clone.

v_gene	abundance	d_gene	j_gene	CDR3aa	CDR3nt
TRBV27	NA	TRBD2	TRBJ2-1	CASVASGRGGIEQFF	TGTGCCAGCGTTGCTAGCGGGAGGGGGGGGATTGAGCAGTTCTTC
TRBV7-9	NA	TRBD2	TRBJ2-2	CASSTGSGANTGELFF	TGTGCCAGCAGCACCGGTAGCGGGGCGAACACCGGGGAGCTGTTTTTT
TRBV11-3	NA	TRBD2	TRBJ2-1	CASSNTGTSGSNEQFF	TGTGCCAGCAGCAACACTGGGACTAGCGGGTCCAATGAGCAGTTCTTC
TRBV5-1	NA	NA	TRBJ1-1	CASSPARGASNTEAFF	TGCGCCAGCAGCCCCGCCAGGGGCGCGTCGAACACTGAAGCTTTCTTT
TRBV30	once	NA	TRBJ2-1	CAWSVQRWPYNEQFF	TGTGCCTGGAGTGTACAAAGGTGGCCTTACAATGAGCAGTTCTTC
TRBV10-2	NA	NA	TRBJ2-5	CASSEAFRQVQETQYF	TGCGCCAGCAGTGAGGCCTTCCGACAGGTCCAAGAGACCCAGTACTTC
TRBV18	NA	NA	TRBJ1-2	CASSPGITIYGYTF	TGTGCCAGCTCACCGGGGATTACCATCTATGGCTACACCTTC
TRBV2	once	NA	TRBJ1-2	CASRSTGIGNYGYTF	TGTGCCAGCAGGTCTACAGGGATTGGCAACTATGGCTACACCTTC
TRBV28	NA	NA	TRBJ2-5	CASTNGTQYF	TGTGCCAGCACAAACGGGACCCAGTACTTC
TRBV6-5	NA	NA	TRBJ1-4	CASRVTGINEKLFF	TGTGCCAGCAGGGTTACAGGAATTAATGAAAAACTGTTTTTT
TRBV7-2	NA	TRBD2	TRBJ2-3	CASSPRGGPTDTQYF	TGTGCCAGCAGCCCACGGGGGGGTCCTACAGATACGCAGTATTTT
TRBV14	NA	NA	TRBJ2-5	CASSQDGVGQTQYF	TGTGCCAGCAGCCAAGATGGGGTCGGGCAGACCCAGTACTTC
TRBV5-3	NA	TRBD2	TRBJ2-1	CARSLTSGSNEQFF	TGTGCCAGAAGCTTGACTAGCGGCTCGAATGAGCAGTTCTTC
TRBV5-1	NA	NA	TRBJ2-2	CASSLGGKNTGELFF	TGCGCCAGCAGCTTGGGAGGGAAGAACACCGGGGAGCTGTTTTTT
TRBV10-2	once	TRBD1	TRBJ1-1	CASSGQGVGNTEAFF	TGCGCCAGTAGCGGACAGGGTGTGGGGAACACTGAAGCTTTCTTT
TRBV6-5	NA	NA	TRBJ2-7	CASSYEQQGGNYEQYF	TGTGCCAGCAGTTACGAACAACAGGGTGGAAACTACGAGCAGTACTTC
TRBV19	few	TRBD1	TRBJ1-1	CASNKETGHTEAFF	TGTGCCAGTAATAAGGAGACAGGGCACACTGAAGCTTTCTTT
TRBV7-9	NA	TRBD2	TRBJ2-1	CASSLGASGYNEQFF	TGTGCCAGCAGCTTAGGGGCTAGCGGTTACAATGAGCAGTTCTTC
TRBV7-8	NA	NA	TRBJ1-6	CASSPAVSPVSYNSPLHF	TGTGCCAGCAGCCCAGCGGTGTCTCCCGTGTCCTATAATTCACCCCTCCACTTT
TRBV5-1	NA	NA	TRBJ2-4	CASSLAGPENIQYF	TGCGCCAGCAGCTTGGCCGGGCCCGAAAACATTCAGTACTTC
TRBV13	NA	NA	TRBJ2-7	CASSLAGGLDEQYF	TGTGCCAGCAGCTTAGCGGGGGGCTTGGACGAGCAGTACTTC
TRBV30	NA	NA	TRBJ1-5	CAWSAGGEQPQHF	TGTGCCTGGAGCGCGGGAGGGGAACAGCCCCAGCATTTT
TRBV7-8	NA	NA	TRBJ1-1	CASSHASVGEGTEAFF	TGTGCCAGCAGCCACGCGTCGGTGGGGGAAGGCACTGAAGCTTTCTTT
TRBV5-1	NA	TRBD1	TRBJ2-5	CASRTGSQETQYF	TGCGCCAGCAGGACAGGGTCTCAAGAGACCCAGTACTTC
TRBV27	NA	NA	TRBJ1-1	CASSSYGAEMNTEAFF	TGTGCCAGCAGTTCTTATGGGGCGGAGATGAACACTGAAGCTTTCTTT
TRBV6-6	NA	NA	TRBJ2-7	CASSYSGQGQYF	TGTGCCAGCAGTTACTCGGGGCAGGGGCAGTACTTC
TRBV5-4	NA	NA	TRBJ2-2	CASSRPVGTENTGELFF	TGTGCCAGCAGCCGACCCGTCGGGACGGAGAACACCGGGGAGCTGTTTTTT
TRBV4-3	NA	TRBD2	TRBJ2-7	CASSQGGAASGGAYEQYF	TGCGCCAGCAGCCAAGGGGGGGCGGCTAGCGGGGGAGCCTACGAGCAGTACTTC
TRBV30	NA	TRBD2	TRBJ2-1	CAGRGRGLAGARRNEQFF	TGTGCCGGCCGAGGACGGGGACTAGCGGGAGCAAGGCGGAATGAGCAGTTCTTC
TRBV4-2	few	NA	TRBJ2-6	CASSQDLKVASLIRANVLTF	TGTGCCAGCAGCCAAGATCTTAAGGTAGCTAGTCTTATTAGGGCCAACGTCCTGACTTTC
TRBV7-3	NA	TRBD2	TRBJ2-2	CASSLSPGLAGGGELFF	TGTGCCAGCAGCTTATCCCCGGGACTAGCGGGAGGTGGGGAGCTGTTTTTT
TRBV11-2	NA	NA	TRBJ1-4	CASSLAPGGKLFF	TGTGCCAGCAGCTTAGCGCCCGGGGGAAAACTGTTTTTT
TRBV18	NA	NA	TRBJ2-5	CASSPGLQETQYF	TGTGCCAGCTCACCGGGGTTACAAGAGACCCAGTACTTC
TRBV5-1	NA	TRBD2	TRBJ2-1	CASSGGLAGNEQFF	TGCGCCAGCAGCGGGGGACTAGCGGGAAACGAGCAGTTCTTC
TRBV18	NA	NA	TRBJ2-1	CASSPLEDPYNEQFF	TGTGCCAGCTCACCGTTGGAGGATCCCTACAATGAGCAGTTCTTC
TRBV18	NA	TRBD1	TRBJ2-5	CASSRTGQETQYF	TGTGCCAGCTCGCGGACAGGGCAGGAGACCCAGTACTTC
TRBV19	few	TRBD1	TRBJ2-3	CWNRGLWTHTDTQYF	TGTTGGAACAGGGGGCTCTGGACCCACACAGATACGCAGTATTTT
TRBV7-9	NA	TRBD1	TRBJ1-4	CASSSWTGDEKLFF	TGTGCCAGCAGCTCATGGACAGGGGACGAAAAACTGTTTTTT
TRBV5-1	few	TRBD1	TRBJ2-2	CASSLGDRDTGELFF	TGCGCCAGCAGCTTAGGGGACAGAGACACCGGGGAGCTGTTTTTT
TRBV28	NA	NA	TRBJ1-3	CASSLMDTIYF	TGTGCCAGCAGTTTAATGGACACCATATATTTT
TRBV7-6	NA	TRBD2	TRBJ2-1	CASSPGTSAFRYNEQFF	TGTGCCAGCAGCCCCGGGACTAGTGCTTTCCGGTACAATGAGCAGTTCTTC
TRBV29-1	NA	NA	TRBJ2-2	CSVGPSNTGELFF	TGCAGCGTTGGCCCTTCGAACACCGGGGAGCTGTTTTTT
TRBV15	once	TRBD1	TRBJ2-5	CATKHPGGEETQYF	TGTGCCACCAAACATCCAGGGGGCGAAGAGACCCAGTACTTC
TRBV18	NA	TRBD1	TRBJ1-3	CASSPRDRGRGNTIYF	TGTGCCAGCTCACCACGGGACAGGGGGCGTGGAAACACCATATATTTT